Shown below are 23 T cell receptor beta chains from a single sample sequenced in a study of blood T cell repertoires in COVID-19. TCRdb's copy holds only in-frame clones and misses some; the assay was immunoSEQ multiplex PCR. This repertoire shows some 320,000 clones, roughly 90% found once; its top ten account for roughly 10%. Sequencing was done on a sample of peripheral blood. The receptors originated from a woman in her twenties or thirties with COVID-19, enrolled during active disease.

This clone was seen just once. The V call is TRBV5-4, the J call TRBJ2-7, with 9 positions matching TRBD1. The CDR3 loop spans 15 amino acids. V lost 4 bases, J lost 4 bases, and 9 bases stayed unmatched. Germline assignment: CDR1 SGHNT and CDR2 YYREEE (reference sequence). The CDR3 nucleotides read TGTGCCAGCAGCATATTAGGACAGGGGTCGTACGAGCAGTACTTC. Protein sequence: CASSILGQGSYEQYF.

The chain employs TRBV21-1 and TRBJ1-1; the table gives TRBD1 as D, unverified against the DNA. TRBV21-1 is assigned pseudogene status. CDR3 size: 12 residues. CDR3: CASSKVGAEAFF. The CDR3 nucleotides read TGTGCCAGCAGCAAAGTGGGGGCAGAAGCTTTCTTT.

The chain uses TRBV19 and TRBJ1-2; D is possibly TRBD1 (5 bases). Deletions cut 8 bases from V and 5 bases from J, with 18 bases between. The germline V gene encodes CDR1 LNHDA and CDR2 SQIVND (reference sequence). The CDR3 extends over 14 amino acids. The CDR3 loop is CASGRGVGEYGYTF. In nucleotides, the CDR3 is TGTGCCAGTGGCCGGGGGGTAGGAGAGTATGGCTACACCTTC.

The chain recombines TRBV7-8 with TRBJ2-7; D is possibly TRBD2 (5 bases). CDR1 and CDR2 from the germline V gene are SGHVS and FQNEAQ. CDR3 length: 14 amino acids. The V gene lost 2 bases and the J gene lost 3 bases, with 11 bases spanning the gap. The CDR3 DNA is TGTGCCAGCAGCTTACGCGTAGGACTCTACGAGCAGTACTTC. This gives the protein CASSLRVGLYEQYF.

This chain links TRBV15 with TRBJ2-7, with TRBD2 matching over 8 bases. This CDR3 region has 15 residues. CDR1 LNHNV and CDR2 YYDKDF come from the germline V gene (reference sequence). With V trimmed by 3 bases and J by 0 bases, 4 bases remained unmatched. CDR3 bases: TGTGCCACCAGCAGTCCCGGGACTAGCTCCTACGAGCAGTACTTC. As protein: CATSSPGTSSYEQYF.

The J gene is TRBJ2-1, the V gene TRBV11-2; 10 bases line up with TRBD2. Germline V gene sequence: CDR1 SGHAT, CDR2 FQNNGV. The ends lost 2 bases at V and 4 bases at J; junction bases unmatched: 2. The CDR3 is 15 residues long. DNA of the CDR3: TGTGCCAGCAGCTTACTAGCGGGAGCTTACAATGAGCAGTTCTTC. Translating it yields CASSLLAGAYNEQFF. Full variable domain (outside the CDR3, taken from reference TRBV11-2 and TRBJ2-1): EAGVAQSPRYKIIEKRQSVAFWCNPISGHATLYWYQQILGQGPKLLIQFQNNGVVDDSQLPKDRFSAERLKGVDSTLKIQPAKLEDSAVYLCASSLLAGAYNEQFFGPGTRLTVL.

In nucleotides, the CDR3 is TGTGCCAGCAGCTTAGAGGTGGAGGGCGAGCAGTACTTC. Translated, it gives CASSLEVEGEQYF. The J gene is TRBJ2-7, the V gene TRBV7-7; tentative D call: TRBD2 (6 bases). With 1 base removed from V and 6 bases from J, the gap between germline ends came to 10 bases. CDR3 length: 13 residues. Germline V gene data show CDR1 as SSHAT and CDR2 as FNYEAQ (reference sequence).

This clone was seen a handful of times. The CDR3, as DNA: TGTGCCAGCAGCTTCACAGGGAATAACTACGAGCAGTACTTC. Its protein product is CASSFTGNNYEQYF. This chain links TRBV7-9 with TRBJ2-7; possibly TRBD1 for D (6 bases). Per the germline V gene, CDR1 is SEHNR and CDR2 is FQNEAQ (reference sequence). V was cut by 3 bases and J by 3 bases, with 12 bases left in between. CDR3 size: 14 residues.

With regard to this clone: The sample has other DNA sequences that encode this CDR3 too. The chain joins TRBV27 to TRBJ2-7; no firm D call. This CDR3 is built from 12 residues. Germline values: CDR1 MNHEY, CDR2 SMNVEV (reference sequence). The germline V and J ends were trimmed by 2 bases and 3 bases, with 5 bases remaining between them. CDR3: CASSLPGYEQYF. CDR3 nucleotide sequence: TGTGCCAGCAGTTTACCCGGCTACGAGCAGTACTTC.

This chain connects TRBV10-2 to TRBJ1-5, with 8 bases aligning to TRBD1. Trimming cost V 2 bases and J 4 bases; bases outside gene matches: 4. Germline loops: CDR1 WSHSY, CDR2 SAAADI. The CDR3 extends over 15 amino acids. CDR3 in amino acids: CASSEAGGANQPQHF. CDR3 sequence (DNA): TGCGCCAGCAGTGAGGCAGGGGGCGCGAATCAGCCCCAGCATTTT.

This CDR3 is CASSSWTGGHGYTF. DNA for the CDR3: TGTGCCAGCAGTTCCTGGACAGGGGGACATGGCTACACCTTC. The chain carries TRBV28 and TRBJ1-2; 10 bases agree with TRBD1. The V and J ends lost 4 bases and 6 bases, in that order; junction bases with no gene match: 5. This CDR3 has 14 residues. The germline CDR1 and CDR2 sequences are MDHEN and SYDVKM.

The chain joins TRBV15 to TRBJ2-7; D might be TRBD1 (6 bases). The length of the CDR3 is 16 residues. Trimming pared 1 base from V and 3 bases from J, leaving 16 bases between. Germline-derived CDR1 and CDR2 are LNHNV and YYDKDF (reference sequence). CDR3 region: CATSRGAYGQSYEQYF. DNA of the CDR3: TGTGCCACCAGCAGAGGGGCCTACGGACAGAGCTACGAGCAGTACTTC.

This chain uses TRBV7-9 with TRBJ2-5, with a tentative D call TRBD1 (5 bases). The V end was cut by 1 base, the J end by 0 bases, with 18 bases between. This CDR3 spans 18 amino acids. Germline V gene lookup returns CDR1 SEHNR and CDR2 FQNEAQ (reference sequence). In nucleotides, the CDR3 is TGTGCCAGCAGCTTAGTATTTCTGCAGGGCTCGTACCAAGAGACCCAGTACTTC. Translated: CASSLVFLQGSYQETQYF. Together with reference TRBV7-9 and TRBJ2-5, the CDR3 gives the full variable domain: DTGVSQNPRHKITKRGQNVTFRCDPISEHNRLYWYRQTLGQGPEFLTYFQNEAQLEKSRLLSDRFSAERPKGSFSTLEIQRTEQGDSAMYLCASSLVFLQGSYQETQYFGPGTRLLVL.

The chain employs TRBV18 and TRBJ1-5, with 8 bases that match TRBD1. Germline CDR1 is KGHSH and CDR2 is LQKENI. The trim removed 2 bases at V and 0 bases at J, leaving 12 bases unmatched. This CDR3 region has 19 residues. CDR3 nucleotides: TGTGCCAGCTCACCAAGGCAGGGGGCACATGCTGATAGCAATCAGCCCCAGCATTTT. This codes for CASSPRQGAHADSNQPQHF.

The J gene is TRBJ1-1, the V gene TRBV4-1; a possible D gene is TRBD1 (5 bases). V was cut by 2 bases and J by 3 bases, with 13 bases left in between. CDR1 and CDR2 from the germline V gene are MGHRA and YSYEKL. CDR3 length: 15 residues. CDR3 nucleotide sequence: TGCGCCAGCAGCCAATATCGGGGGGGGGACACTGAAGCTTTCTTT. This sequence encodes CASSQYRGGDTEAFF.

DNA for the CDR3: TGTGCTAGTGGTTTCCTAAACAGGGTTAACTATGGCTACACCTTC. Translated, it gives CASGFLNRVNYGYTF. The chain joins TRBV12-5 to TRBJ1-2, with D perhaps TRBD1 (6 bases). Germline assignment: CDR1 LGHNT and CDR2 FRNRAP. The V and J ends lost 3 bases and 1 base respectively, with 12 bases between them. The CDR3 contains 15 residues.

This clone came up once. This chain uses TRBV19 with TRBJ2-3; a possible D gene is TRBD1 (5 bases). Germline CDR1 LNHDA, CDR2 SQIVND (reference sequence). V lost 3 bases to trimming and J lost 0 bases, with 16 bases between them. This CDR3 has 17 residues. CDR3 nucleotide sequence: TGTGCCAGTAGTATTCAGGGCGCCACAACTAGCACAGATACGCAGTATTTT. Protein product: CASSIQGATTSTDTQYF.

J is TRBJ2-1 and V is TRBV7-9, with 8 bases matching TRBD1. V dropped 5 bases and J dropped 2; count of bases not matched to a gene: 5. Germline values: CDR1 SEHNR, CDR2 FQNEAQ (reference sequence). The CDR3 runs 15 residues. The CDR3 region is CASSHRQGTYNEQFF. CDR3 nucleotides: TGTGCCAGCAGCCACCGACAGGGGACCTACAATGAGCAGTTCTTC.

V usage is TRBV5-1 and J usage is TRBJ2-3; 7 bases map to TRBD2. After removal of 0 bases from V and 2 bases from J, the junction contained 3 bases not matched to a gene. The CDR3 has 15 residues. Germline values: CDR1 SGHRS, CDR2 YFSETQ. The CDR3 nucleotides are TGCGCCAGCAGCTTGGGCGGGGACTACACAGATACGCAGTATTTT. Protein sequence: CASSLGGDYTDTQYF.

This rearrangement joins TRBV19 to TRBJ1-6; 8 nucleotides align to TRBD1. The V gene end was trimmed by 7 bases and the J gene end by 6 bases; junction bases not matched to a gene: 11. The length of the CDR3 is 16 residues. Germline loops: CDR1 LNHDA, CDR2 SQIVND (reference sequence). Here the CDR3 DNA reads TGTGCCAGTAAACCTAGGACAGGGCGCAGTAATTCACCCCTCCACTTT. Its translation is CASKPRTGRSNSPLHF. The whole variable domain, filled in from reference TRBV19 and TRBJ1-6, reads DGGITQSPKYLFRKEGQNVTLSCEQNLNHDAMYWYRQDPGQGLRLIYYSQIVNDFQKGDIAEGYSVSREKKESFPLTVTSAQKNPTAFYLCASKPRTGRSNSPLHFGNGTRLTVT.

The chain links TRBV5-6 to TRBJ1-2; D is unresolved. The CDR3 extends over 16 amino acids. CDR1 is SGHDT, CDR2 YYEEEE, per germline. Trimming removed 1 base at V and 0 bases at J, with 13 bases between. CDR3 DNA: TGTGCCAGCAGCTTGAGTCCTTTGGCTTCTAACTATGGCTACACCTTC. Protein product: CASSLSPLASNYGYTF. Based on the CDR3 plus reference TRBV5-6 and TRBJ1-2, the full variable domain is DAGVTQSPTHLIKTRGQQVTLRCSPKSGHDTVSWYQQALGQGPQFIFQYYEEEERQRGNFPDRFSGHQFPNYSSELNVNALLLGDSALYLCASSLSPLASNYGYTFGSGTRLTVV.

The chain couples TRBV5-1 to TRBJ1-4; 9 bases align to TRBD1. The CDR3 spans 15 residues. Trimming took 4 bases from V and 4 from J; bases not matched to a gene: 5. Germline assignment: CDR1 SGHRS and CDR2 YFSETQ. In DNA form, the CDR3 reads TGCGCCAGCAGCACGACAGGGGGACTTAATGAAAAACTGTTTTTT. Its protein product is CASSTTGGLNEKLFF. Using reference TRBV5-1 and TRBJ1-4 for the parts outside the CDR3, the full variable domain is KAGVTQTPRYLIKTRGQQVTLSCSPISGHRSVSWYQQTPGQGLQFLFEYFSETQRNKGNFPGRFSGRQFSNSRSEMNVSTLELGDSALYLCASSTTGGLNEKLFFGSGTQLSVL.

J is TRBJ1-6 and V is TRBV5-1; no reliable D call. CDR3 size: 16 residues. Germline lookup yields CDR1 SGHRS and CDR2 YFSETQ. V was clipped by 0 bases and J by 6 bases, with 13 bases between them. The CDR3 DNA is TGCGCCAGCAGCTTGGCTGGTCAGTCGCTTAATTCACCCCTCCACTTT. Translated, it gives CASSLAGQSLNSPLHF.